The next 2 T cell receptor beta chains were all read from a single sample in a study of control samples from healthy donors and cancer patients. Using immunoSEQ multiplex PCR, the repertoire was profiled, and TCRdb retains in-frame clones only, with some absent. The top ten clones hold roughly 2.4% of a sample with roughly 69,000 clones, around 87% of them seen once. The sample taken for sequencing was PBMCs. The source is a woman aged 50 to 60 with head and neck cancer.

The chain carries TRBV28 and TRBJ1-2; 7 nucleotides align to TRBD1. With 7 bases clipped from V and 7 bases from J, the junction kept 9 bases outside the gene matches. The CDR3 extends over 13 amino acids. CDR1 is MDHEN, CDR2 SYDVKM, per germline. The CDR3 protein is CASTRKGAGGYTF. As DNA, the CDR3 is TGTGCCAGCACCCGCAAGGGGGCGGGTGGCTACACCTTC.

The gene calls are TRBV7-2 and TRBJ2-4, with TRBD2 matching 11 bases. CDR1 and CDR2 from the germline V gene are SGHTA and FQGNSA. The CDR3 extends over 17 amino acids. Trimming at V came to 1 base and at J to 1 base, leaving 3 bases not matched to a gene. CDR3 in DNA: TGTGCCAGCAGCTTAGGAGCTAGCGGGGGGGCCAAAAACATTCAGTACTTC. Its translation is CASSLGASGGAKNIQYF.